The clone carrying this T cell receptor beta chain was observed at least ten times. Antigen: not known. Diagnoses were made from clinical symptoms, serum measures (thyroxine and TRAb), thyroid ultrasound and orbital computed tomography. The TCR beta CDR3 regions underwent amplification using RNA transcripts as the source. First-round RT-PCR of the TCR CDR3 relied on the HTBI primer set. TCRdb ran MiXCR on the multiplex PCR reads and lists one entry per CDR3 protein. The sample carries hundreds of thousands of distinct CDR3 sequences, over 40% recorded once. The data belong to a study of T cells in Graves' hyperthyroidism and ophthalmopathy. Study-level findings and limits: Appearing also in blood were most of the thyroid clonotypes expanded above 0.001.

This CDR3 has 15 amino acids. Germline V CDR1 and CDR2: SGHDN, FVKESK. V shed 0 bases and J shed 7 bases, with 12 bases lying between them. Sequenced: peripheral blood or thyroid tissue (not recorded which). The clonotype comes from an adult man with Graves' disease, either hyperthyroidism or ophthalmopathy (not recorded which). V is TRBV14 and J is TRBJ1-4; tentatively, D is TRBD1 (6 bases). The CDR3 coding sequence is TGTGCCAGCAGCCAAGATTTGGGGGCCAGTGAAAAACTGTTTTTT. This gives the protein CASSQDLGASEKLFF.